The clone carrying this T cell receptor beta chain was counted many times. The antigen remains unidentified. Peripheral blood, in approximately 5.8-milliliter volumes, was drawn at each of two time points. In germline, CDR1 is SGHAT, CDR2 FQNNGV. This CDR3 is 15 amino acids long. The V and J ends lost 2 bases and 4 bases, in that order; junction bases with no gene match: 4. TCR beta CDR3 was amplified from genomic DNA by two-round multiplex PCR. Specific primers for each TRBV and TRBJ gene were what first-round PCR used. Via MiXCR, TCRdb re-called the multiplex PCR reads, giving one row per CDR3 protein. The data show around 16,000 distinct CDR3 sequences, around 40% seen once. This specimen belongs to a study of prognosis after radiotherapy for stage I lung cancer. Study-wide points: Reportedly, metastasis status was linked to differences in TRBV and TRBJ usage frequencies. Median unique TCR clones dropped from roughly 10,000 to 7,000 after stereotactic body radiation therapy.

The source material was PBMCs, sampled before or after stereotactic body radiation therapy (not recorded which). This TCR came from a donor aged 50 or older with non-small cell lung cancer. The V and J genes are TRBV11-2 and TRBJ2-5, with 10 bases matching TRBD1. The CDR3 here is CASSLPGQGRETQYF. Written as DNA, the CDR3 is TGTGCCAGCAGCTTACCGGGACAGGGGAGAGAGACCCAGTACTTC.